The 2 T cell receptor beta chains listed next were all sequenced from one sample in a study of CD8+CD57+ T cells in acquired aplastic anemia. Researchers used genomic DNA as the template to profile TCR beta VDJ and CDR3. TCRdb re-called the reads through MiXCR, storing one row per CDR3 protein. Among roughly 160,000 distinct CDR3 sequences, roughly 43% were seen once, and the ten largest hold approximately 2.9%. For sequencing, patients were chosen who had shown expansion of CD8+CD57+ cells by flow cytometry. Sequenced input: sorted CD4+, CD8+, or CD8+CD57+ T cells (not recorded which) from PBMCs. These receptor sequences come from a human donor with aplastic anemia.

V gene TRBV7-2 combines with J gene TRBJ2-1; D unresolved. V was clipped by 1 base and J by 10 bases, with 5 bases between them. Germline V gene sequence: CDR1 SGHTA, CDR2 FQGNSA. This CDR3 is 11 amino acids long. CDR3 DNA: TGTGCCAGCAGCTTAGTACTCGAGCAGTTCTTC. Its translation is CASSLVLEQFF.

This clonotype was seen at least ten times. The chain joins TRBV11-2 to TRBJ2-1; 7 bases align to TRBD1. Germline V gives CDR1 SGHAT, CDR2 FQNNGV. V was clipped by 0 bases and J by 8 bases; unmatched bases: 10. The CDR3 has 16 residues. CDR3 protein: CASSLDWAGGTHEQFF. The CDR3 bases are TGTGCCAGCAGCTTAGATTGGGCAGGGGGTACCCATGAGCAGTTCTTC.